These T cell receptor beta chains were read from a single sample in a study of CD8 T cells in ankylosing spondylitis. TCRdb processed the 5' RACE reads anew with MiXCR; each CDR3 protein has one entry. The repertoire holds about 240,000 distinct CDR3 sequences, with roughly 8.2% as singletons. Material for sequencing was blood, either unsorted or a sorted T cell fraction (not recorded which). The receptors come from a female donor with ankylosing spondylitis or in good health (not recorded which). Both conserved end residues are part of each CDR3. D genes are given only for firm matches. Part of the rows lack a size; the others show once, few, many or a class for expanded clones.

>TRBV20-1|TRBD1|TRBJ1-1|-
CSAPDRGNTEAFF
TGCAGTGCTCCGGACAGGGGGAACACTGAAGCTTTCTTT
>TRBV5-6|TRBD1|TRBJ1-3|few
CASSLPGQGRENTIYF
TGTGCCAGCAGCTTGCCGGGACAGGGTAGGGAAAACACCATATATTTT
>TRBV20-1|-|TRBJ2-7|many
CSARDSRSSYEQYF
TGCAGTGCTAGAGATAGCAGGAGCTCCTACGAGCAGTACTTC
>TRBV20-1|TRBD2|TRBJ2-3|many
CSASGPSGSTADTQYF
TGCAGTGCTAGCGGACCAAGCGGGAGTACGGCGGATACGCAGTATTTT
>TRBV29-1|-|TRBJ2-3|many
CSVGGGSTDTQYF
TGCAGCGTTGGAGGGGGAAGCACAGATACGCAGTATTTT
>TRBV7-9|TRBD1|TRBJ2-5|many
CASSLRTGASETQYF
TGTGCCAGCAGCTTACGGACAGGGGCCTCGGAGACCCAGTACTTC
>TRBV7-9|-|TRBJ2-4|-
CASSFSGGRNIQYF
TGTGCCAGCAGCTTCTCCGGGGGCAGGAACATTCAGTACTTC
>TRBV5-1|-|TRBJ2-2|many
CASSLDSGATGELFF
TGCGCCAGCAGCTTGGACAGTGGGGCCACCGGGGAGCTGTTTTTT
>TRBV12-5|TRBD2|TRBJ2-7|many
CASGPEAGSSYEQYF
TGTGCTAGTGGCCCTGAAGCGGGATCGTCCTACGAGCAGTACTTC
>TRBV4-3|-|TRBJ2-7|many
CASSQDWRTSYEQYF
TGCGCCAGCAGCCAAGATTGGCGGACCTCCTACGAGCAGTACTTC
>TRBV5-4|TRBD1|TRBJ1-6|many
CASSWAGGDNSPLHF
TGTGCCAGCAGCTGGGCAGGGGGAGATAATTCACCCCTCCACTTT
>TRBV5-1|-|TRBJ2-7|many
CASSLYKGEWYF
TGCGCCAGCAGCTTATACAAGGGGGAGTGGTACTTC
>TRBV5-1|-|TRBJ1-1|many
CASKLGFEAFF
TGCGCCAGCAAGTTGGGTTTTGAAGCTTTCTTT
>TRBV20-1|-|TRBJ2-2|many
CSARDQGGPTGELFF
TGCAGTGCTAGAGATCAAGGGGGTCCCACCGGGGAGCTGTTTTTT
>TRBV4-3|TRBD2|TRBJ2-1|many
CASSQDVGLSYEQFF
TGCGCCAGCAGCCAAGATGTGGGACTATCGTATGAGCAGTTCTTC
>TRBV18|-|TRBJ2-3|many
CASSPRGGTADTQYF
TGTGCCAGCTCACCCCGAGGAGGGACCGCAGATACGCAGTATTTT